The next 11 T cell receptor beta chains were all read from a single sample in a study of blood T cell repertoires in COVID-19. Sequencing was performed with immunoSEQ multiplex PCR; in TCRdb, only in-frame clones are kept and a portion is missing. The sample includes about 480,000 clones, roughly nine tenths of them seen just once. The sample consisted of PBMCs or T cells enriched from blood (not recorded which). The source of these receptors is an older woman who had recovered from COVID-19.

The chain couples TRBV20-1 to TRBJ2-3; possibly TRBD2 for D (6 bases). This CDR3 has 11 amino acids. Trimming pared 5 bases from V and 9 bases from J, leaving 12 bases between. Germline V gene data show CDR1 as DFQATT and CDR2 as SNEGSKA (reference sequence). The CDR3 DNA reads as TGCAGTGCTCGGACGGGGGACACGCAGTATTTT. This gives the protein CSARTGDTQYF.

The chain uses TRBV19 and TRBJ1-3, with 7 bases aligning to TRBD1. With 3 bases clipped from V and 0 bases from J, the junction kept 8 bases outside the gene matches. The CDR3 is made up of 17 amino acids. Germline V gene lookup returns CDR1 LNHDA and CDR2 SQIVND (reference sequence). CDR3: CASSIANPGGSGNTIYF. The CDR3 DNA follows: TGTGCCAGTAGTATCGCCAACCCAGGGGGCTCTGGAAACACCATATATTTT.

In its sample, this clone was seen a few times. The genes are TRBV7-9 and TRBJ1-6; D is undetermined. The germline V and J ends were trimmed by 5 bases and 12 bases, with 11 bases remaining between them. In germline, CDR1 is SEHNR, CDR2 FQNEAQ (reference sequence). The CDR3 loop spans 12 amino acids. For the CDR3, the DNA is TGTGCCAGCAGCCCCCCTTCGGGACCCCTCCACTTT. It translates to CASSPPSGPLHF.

For this clone: This CDR3 is also generated by other DNA sequences in the sample. V gene TRBV6-5 combines with J gene TRBJ1-1; D is uncertain. CDR1 is MNHEY and CDR2 is SVGAGI in the germline V gene. The CDR3 sequence is 14 residues long. V lost 2 bases to trimming and J lost 4 bases, with 11 bases between them. The CDR3 nucleotides are TGTGCCAGCAGTTACGGTACGGGGAGCACTGAAGCTTTCTTT. Amino acid sequence: CASSYGTGSTEAFF.

V gene TRBV30 combines with J gene TRBJ1-6; D is perhaps TRBD1 (6 bases). Trimming cost V 2 bases and J 8 bases, with 16 bases left between them. Germline loops: CDR1 GTSNPN, CDR2 SVGIG (reference sequence). The CDR3 runs 15 residues. The CDR3 region has the DNA TGTGCCTGGAGTTACCAACAGGGTGGTGATTCACCCCTCCACTTT. Amino acids: CAWSYQQGGDSPLHF.

Notes on this clone: The same CDR3 also results from other DNA sequences found in this sample. The chain has TRBV19 and TRBJ2-5; D is unresolved. V gave up 5 bases and J gave up 2 bases, with 3 bases separating them. Germline V gene lookup returns CDR1 LNHDA and CDR2 SQIVND (reference sequence). The CDR3 runs to 11 residues. The CDR3 sequence: CASSSQETQYF. The CDR3 bases are TGTGCCAGTAGTTCTCAAGAGACCCAGTACTTC.

This chain uses TRBV19 with TRBJ2-1; perhaps TRBD1 as D (6 bases). V shed 3 bases and J shed 1 base, with 10 bases lying between them. The CDR3 has 15 amino acids. Germline CDR1 reads LNHDA; CDR2 reads SQIVND (reference sequence). CDR3 loop: CASSIGGNSYNEQFF. DNA for the CDR3: TGTGCCAGTAGTATTGGGGGCAATTCCTACAATGAGCAGTTCTTC.

The CDR3 DNA follows: TGTGCCAGTAGTCTCGGGACAGCTAACACCGGGGAGCTGTTTTTT. Residues: CASSLGTANTGELFF. This chain joins TRBV19 and TRBJ2-2; 7 bases fit TRBD1. This CDR3 has 15 amino acids. Germline V CDR1 and CDR2: LNHDA, SQIVND (reference sequence). The V segment lost 5 bases and the J segment 2 bases; nucleotides outside the gene matches: 5.

Of note for this clone: The same CDR3 can be traced to other DNA sequences in this sample. The chain joins TRBV5-1 to TRBJ2-1, with D perhaps matching TRBD1 (5 bases). The CDR3 runs 14 residues. Germline loops: CDR1 SGHRS, CDR2 YFSETQ. The V end lost 4 bases, the J end lost 7 bases, and 15 bases lay between the germline ends. The chain's CDR3 is CASSPGGAGNEQFF. CDR3 nucleotides: TGCGCCAGCAGCCCCGGTGGGGCCGGAAATGAGCAGTTCTTC.

The chain couples TRBV5-1 to TRBJ2-5, with D unclear. Looked up from germline, CDR1 is SGHRS and CDR2 is YFSETQ. Trimming left V 1 base short and J 2 bases short, with 12 bases between. This CDR3 contains 15 residues. The CDR3 region is CASSLSSSQQETQYF. The CDR3 DNA sequence: TGCGCCAGCAGCTTGAGTTCTTCCCAGCAAGAGACCCAGTACTTC.

The chain combines TRBV7-6 with TRBJ2-1; 7 positions agree with TRBD1. V lost 1 base, J lost 3 bases, and 6 bases stayed unmatched. CDR1 is SGHVS and CDR2 is FNYEAQ in the germline V gene. The CDR3 totals 16 residues. The CDR3 DNA reads as TGTGCCAGCAGCTTAGGGGGGACAGATAACTACAATGAGCAGTTCTTC. This sequence encodes CASSLGGTDNYNEQFF.